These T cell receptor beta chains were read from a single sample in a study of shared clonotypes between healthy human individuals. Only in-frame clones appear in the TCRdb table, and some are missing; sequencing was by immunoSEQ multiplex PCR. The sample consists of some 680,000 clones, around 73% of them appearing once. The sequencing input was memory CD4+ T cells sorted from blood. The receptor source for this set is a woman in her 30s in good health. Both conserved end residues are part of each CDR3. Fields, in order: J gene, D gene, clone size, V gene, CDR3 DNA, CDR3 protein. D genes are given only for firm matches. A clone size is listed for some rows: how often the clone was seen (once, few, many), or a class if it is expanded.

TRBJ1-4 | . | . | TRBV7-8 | TGTGCCAGCAGCATTTACGGGACGGGCTATGAAAAACTGTTTTTT | CASSIYGTGYEKLFF
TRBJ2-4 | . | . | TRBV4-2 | TGTGCCAGCAGCCAAGTAGGCATTCAGTACTTC | CASSQVGIQYF
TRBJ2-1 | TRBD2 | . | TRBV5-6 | TGTGCCAGCAGCTTCACTAGCGGGGGTTACAATGAGCAGTTCTTC | CASSFTSGGYNEQFF
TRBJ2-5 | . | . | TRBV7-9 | TGTGCCAGCAGCTTTAGTGGAGGAGGGACCCAGTACTTC | CASSFSGGGTQYF
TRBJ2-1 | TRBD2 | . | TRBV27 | TGTGCCAGCAAATTAGCGGGAGAGGGCCATGAGCAGTTCTTC | CASKLAGEGHEQFF
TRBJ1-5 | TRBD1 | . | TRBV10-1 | TGCGCCAGCTCATGGGGGACAGGGGATCAGCCCCAGCATTTT | CASSWGTGDQPQHF
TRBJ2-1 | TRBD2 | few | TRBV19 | TGTGCCAGTAGCCGCGTAGCGGGAGGTGGAAATGAGCAGTTCTTC | CASSRVAGGGNEQFF
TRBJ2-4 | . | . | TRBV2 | TGTGCCAGCAGTGGCCTACTCCAAAACATTCAGTACTTC | CASSGLLQNIQYF
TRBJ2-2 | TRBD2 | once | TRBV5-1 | TGCGCCAGCACCCCCGGGACTAGTGACACCGGGGAGCTGTTTTTT | CASTPGTSDTGELFF
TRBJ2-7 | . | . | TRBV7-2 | TGTGCCAGCAGCGCCCGGATAAAATTTTACGAGCAGTACTTC | CASSARIKFYEQYF
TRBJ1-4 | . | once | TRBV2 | TGTGCCAGCACTGTGGCTAATGAAAAACTGTTTTTT | CASTVANEKLFF
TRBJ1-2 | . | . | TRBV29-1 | TGCAGCGTTGAAAGGTACGGACAAGAACATGGCTACACCTTC | CSVERYGQEHGYTF
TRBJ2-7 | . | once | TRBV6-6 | TGTGCCAGCAAGCTAGGGTCAGAACCGACCTACGAGCAGTACTTC | CASKLGSEPTYEQYF
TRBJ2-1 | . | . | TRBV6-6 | TGTGCCAGCAGTTACAGCCAGGCGGAGAATGAGCAGTTCTTC | CASSYSQAENEQFF
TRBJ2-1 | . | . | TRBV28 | TGTGCCAGCAGTCCCCGGGACCGGCCGAGGGGGTTCTTC | CASSPRDRPRGFF
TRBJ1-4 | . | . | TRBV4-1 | TGCGCCAGCAGCCAAAGGGAAAGGGGTGATGAAAAACTGTTTTTT | CASSQRERGDEKLFF
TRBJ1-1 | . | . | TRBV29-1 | TGCAGCGTCACCTCGCAGTGGGAAGCTTTCTTT | CSVTSQWEAFF
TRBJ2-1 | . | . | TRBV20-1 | TGCAGTGCTGGGGACTTCAATGAGCAGTTCTTC | CSAGDFNEQFF
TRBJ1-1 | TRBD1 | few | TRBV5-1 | TGCGCCAGCAGCTCCGGACAGGAAGGCGGCACTGAAGCTTTCTTT | CASSSGQEGGTEAFF
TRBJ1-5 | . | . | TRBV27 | TGTGCCAGCAGTTTAGGGGCCAACAGGAATCAGCCCCAGCATTTT | CASSLGANRNQPQHF
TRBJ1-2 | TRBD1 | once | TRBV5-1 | TGCGCCAGCAGCTTGGTGACAGGGGGCTCCAATCCCCCCTATGGCTACACCTTC | CASSLVTGGSNPPYGYTF
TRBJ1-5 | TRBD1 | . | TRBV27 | TGTGCCAGCAGTTTTAAGACAGGGGGCTTTCAGCCCCAGCATTTT | CASSFKTGGFQPQHF
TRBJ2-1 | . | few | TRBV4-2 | TGTGCCAGCAGCCAAGGGAATACCGACTCTACAATAGGCGAGCAGTTCTTC | CASSQGNTDSTIGEQFF
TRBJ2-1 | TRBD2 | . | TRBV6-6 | TGTGCCAGCAGTTACTCGACTAGCGGGAAAAATGAGCAGTTCTTC | CASSYSTSGKNEQFF
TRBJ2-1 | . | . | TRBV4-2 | TGTGCCAGCAGCCAAGGGGGGTACAATGAGCAGTTCTTC | CASSQGGYNEQFF
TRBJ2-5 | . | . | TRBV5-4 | TGTGCCAGCAGCTTGGAGAGACAAGAGACCCAGTACTTC | CASSLERQETQYF
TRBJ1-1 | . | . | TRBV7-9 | TGTGCCAGCAGCTTAGGCGGGGGGGCGGAAGCTTTCTTT | CASSLGGGAEAFF
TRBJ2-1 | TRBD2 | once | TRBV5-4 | TGTGCCAGCAGCCCCCCTGCTAGCGGGAGAGTCAATGAGCAGTTCTTC | CASSPPASGRVNEQFF
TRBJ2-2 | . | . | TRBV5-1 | TGCGCCAGCAGCCTAATGACAGCGAACACCGGGGAGCTGTTTTTT | CASSLMTANTGELFF
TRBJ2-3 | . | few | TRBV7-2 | TGTGCCAGCAGCTTAGGTTCCCCAGCGGATACGCAGTATTTT | CASSLGSPADTQYF
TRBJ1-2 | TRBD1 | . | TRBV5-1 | TGCGCCAGCAGCTTGGAGTATTGGACAGGGGATAACTATGGCTACACCTTC | CASSLEYWTGDNYGYTF
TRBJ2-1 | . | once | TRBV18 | TGTGCCAGCTCACCGTCGAACGATGAGCAGTTCTTC | CASSPSNDEQFF
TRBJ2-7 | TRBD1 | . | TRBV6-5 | TGTGCCAGCAGGAGACAGGGAGCCCTAGTAGAGCAGTACTTC | CASRRQGALVEQYF
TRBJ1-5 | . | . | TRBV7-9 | TGTGCCAGCAGCCTGGACAATCAGCCCCAGCATTTT | CASSLDNQPQHF
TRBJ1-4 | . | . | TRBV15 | TGTGCCACCAGCAGAGATCGGGCAGCAGAAAAACTGTTTTTT | CATSRDRAAEKLFF
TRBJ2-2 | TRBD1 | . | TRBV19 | TGTGCCAGTAGCCTTGGGACAGGGGGCGGGGAGCTGTTTTTT | CASSLGTGGGELFF
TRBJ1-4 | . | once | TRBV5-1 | TGCGCCAGCAGCCAGGGACACGGTAATGAAAAACTGTTTTTT | CASSQGHGNEKLFF
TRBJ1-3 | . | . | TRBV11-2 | TGTGCCAGCAGTACAGTCTCTGGAAACACCATATATTTT | CASSTVSGNTIYF
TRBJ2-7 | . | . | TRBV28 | TGTGCCAGCAGGACGTCCGGAGTAGCCCGGACCTACGAGCAGTACTTC | CASRTSGVARTYEQYF
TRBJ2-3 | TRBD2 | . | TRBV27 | TGTGCCAGCAGTTCTTTAGCGGGGCGCACAGATACGCAGTATTTT | CASSSLAGRTDTQYF
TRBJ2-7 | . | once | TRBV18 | TGTGCCAGCTCACCTACAGGGCTGGGCGAGCAGTACTTC | CASSPTGLGEQYF
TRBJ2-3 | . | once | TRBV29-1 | TGCAGCGTTGAAGATCAGGGGGGAGCTGCCGCAGATACGCAGTATTTT | CSVEDQGGAAADTQYF
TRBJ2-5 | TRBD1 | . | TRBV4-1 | TGCGCCAGCAGCCACCCCAGGACAGGGCGCCGACAAGAGACCCAGTACTTC | CASSHPRTGRRQETQYF
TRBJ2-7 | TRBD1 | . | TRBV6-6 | TGTGCCAGCAGCCCACTTGACAGGGCGCCAACGTTGGAGTACTTC | CASSPLDRAPTLEYF
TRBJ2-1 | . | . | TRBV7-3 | TGTGCCAGCGGCCTACCCCCTCGGAATGAGCAGTTCTTC | CASGLPPRNEQFF
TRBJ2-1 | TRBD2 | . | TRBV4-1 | TGCGCCAGCAGCCGGCTAGCGGGAGCTAGCTCCTACAATGAGCAGTTCTTC | CASSRLAGASSYNEQFF
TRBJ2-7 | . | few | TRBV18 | TGTGCCAGCTCAGTGGGTAGCAATTACGAGCAGTACTTC | CASSVGSNYEQYF
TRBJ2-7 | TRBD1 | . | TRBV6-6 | TGTGCCAGCAGCCGAAGGCCCGGACAGGGTCGAGACGAGCAGTACTTC | CASSRRPGQGRDEQYF
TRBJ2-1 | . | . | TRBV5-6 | TGTGCCAGCAGCTTGGTCGATGAGCAGTTCTTC | CASSLVDEQFF
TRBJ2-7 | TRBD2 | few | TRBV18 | TGTGCCAGCTCACCACCGGGACTAGCGCGGTCCTACGAGCAGTACTTC | CASSPPGLARSYEQYF
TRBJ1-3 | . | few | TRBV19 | TGTGCCAGTAGTATCGACAGGCTCTCTGGAAACACCATATATTTT | CASSIDRLSGNTIYF
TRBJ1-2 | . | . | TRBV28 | TGTGCCAGCAGGGTAGGGGGGAACTATGGCTACACCTTC | CASRVGGNYGYTF
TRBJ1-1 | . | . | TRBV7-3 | TGTGCCAGCTCTCCGACTTTGAACACTGAAGCTTTCTTT | CASSPTLNTEAFF
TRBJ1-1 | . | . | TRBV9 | TGTGCCAGCAGCGTAGCCGCATACACTGAAGCTTTCTTT | CASSVAAYTEAFF
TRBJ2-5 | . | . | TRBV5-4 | TGTGCCAGCAGCAACGAACTTAGCACGACCCGGGGGGAGACCCAGTACTTC | CASSNELSTTRGETQYF
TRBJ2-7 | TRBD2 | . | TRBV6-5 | TGTGCCAGCAGCGAAGAGGGGACTAGCTACGAGCAGTACTTC | CASSEEGTSYEQYF
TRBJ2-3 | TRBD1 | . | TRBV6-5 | TGTGCCAGCAGTTACCAAGGGGGCAGGGGTGATACGCAGTATTTT | CASSYQGGRGDTQYF